This T cell receptor beta chain came from a study of shared clonotypes between healthy human individuals. Study-level findings and limits: What limited the represented genetic and exposure-history diversity was the small number of donors.

Unsorted PBMCs provided DNA that was sequenced on ten immunoSEQ deep assay plates. Only in-frame clones appear in the TCRdb table, and some are missing; sequencing was by immunoSEQ multiplex PCR. This sample carries fewer than 550,000 clones, roughly 79% of them seen once, and the ten largest clones take under 15%. V was clipped by 7 bases and J by 6 bases; unmatched bases: 7. The length of the CDR3 is 15 residues. Germline loops: CDR1 SNHLY, CDR2 FYNNEI. For this clone: Its antigen is undetermined.

All of the donors resided in Nashville, Tennessee, and each was a Caucasian adult. This TCR was recovered from a woman in her 40s in good health. Some clones in this sample may be carry-over from other donors' samples. V usage is TRBV2 and J usage is TRBJ1-5, with 12 bases fitting TRBD1. Sequencing was performed on PBMCs. The CDR3 loop reads CASTGQGARSQPQHF. The CDR3 DNA follows: TGTGCCAGCACGGGACAGGGGGCGCGTTCTCAGCCCCAGCATTTT.